The clone carrying this TCR beta chain occurred once. Some clones are missing from TCRdb's copy, which holds only in-frame ones; the method was immunoSEQ multiplex PCR. The data show about 110,000 clones, around 90% seen once. These data belong to a study of T cell changes during pregnancy in multiple sclerosis. Trimming took 3 bases from V and 7 from J, leaving 16 bases between them. The CDR3 is 15 residues long. Per the germline V gene, CDR1 is LGHNA and CDR2 is YNFKEQ. The chain has TRBV4-2 and TRBJ2-1, with D maybe TRBD2 (6 bases). This clonotype was obtained from a female donor with multiple sclerosis, enrolled in a pregnancy study. Source: peripheral blood, taken in the third trimester of pregnancy. CDR3 amino acids: CASSQPPGVMNEQFF. The CDR3 DNA reads TGTGCCAGCAGCCAGCCCCCGGGAGTCATGAATGAGCAGTTCTTC.